This T cell receptor beta chain was sequenced during a study of CD8 T cells in ankylosing spondylitis. This clonotype came up a few times. The germline gives CDR1 MNHNS, CDR2 SASEGT. With 4 bases clipped from V and 9 bases from J, the junction kept 3 bases outside the gene matches. The CDR3 covers 12 residues. MiXCR was run by TCRdb on the 5' RACE reads, yielding one entry per CDR3 protein. The repertoire holds approximately 110,000 distinct CDR3 sequences, about 24% seen once, with 9% to 15% in the top ten. The source of this sequence is a male donor with ankylosing spondylitis. The specimen was synovial fluid, either unsorted or a sorted T cell fraction (not recorded which). The chain is built from TRBV6-1 and TRBJ2-1; 7 bases fit TRBD2. This CDR3 reads CASSVGEGEQFF. CDR3 DNA: TGTGCCAGCAGTGTGGGGGAGGGTGAGCAGTTCTTC.